This T cell receptor (beta chain) derives from a study of blood T cells in healthy people across ages. General observations from the study: In long-lived donors, naive CD4+ cell counts and diversity exceeded those of aged donors. The study could not conclusively compare naive and antigen-experienced cells, given its unsorted PBMCs.

Through a sample-barcoded 5' primer and a J-beta primer mix, a second PCR was run for roughly 6 to 12 cycles. Template switching added a 12-random-nucleotide identifier to every cDNA molecule. TCRdb itself ran the 5' RACE reads through MiXCR, one entry per CDR3 protein. The table shows 1.6 million or so distinct CDR3 sequences, with about 35% occurring only once. The CDR3 is 13 residues long. Germline assignment: CDR1 GTSNPN and CDR2 SVGIG (reference sequence). Trimming cost V 8 bases and J 2 bases, with 13 bases left between them. Isolation per sample recovered at least 7 million PBMCs. This clonotype was seen just once. The antigen is not known.

The TCR comes from a woman aged 25 to 39 in good health. This sequence joins TRBV30 and TRBJ2-1; D perhaps matches TRBD2 (5 bases). Source material: blood. The CDR3 here is CARTTTPYNEQFF. The CDR3 DNA reads TGTGCCCGGACGACTACCCCCTACAATGAGCAGTTCTTC.